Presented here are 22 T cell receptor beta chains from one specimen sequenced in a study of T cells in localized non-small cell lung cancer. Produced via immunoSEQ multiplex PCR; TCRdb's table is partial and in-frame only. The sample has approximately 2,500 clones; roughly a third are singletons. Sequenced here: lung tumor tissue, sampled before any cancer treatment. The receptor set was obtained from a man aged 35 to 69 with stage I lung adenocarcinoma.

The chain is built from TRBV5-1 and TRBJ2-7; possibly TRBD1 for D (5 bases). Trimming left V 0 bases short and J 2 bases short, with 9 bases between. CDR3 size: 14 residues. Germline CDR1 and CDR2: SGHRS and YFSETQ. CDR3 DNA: TGCGCCAGCAGCTTGGCGGCAGGGACCTACGAGCAGTACTTC. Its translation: CASSLAAGTYEQYF. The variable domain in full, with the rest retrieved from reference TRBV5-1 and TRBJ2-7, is KAGVTQTPRYLIKTRGQQVTLSCSPISGHRSVSWYQQTPGQGLQFLFEYFSETQRNKGNFPGRFSGRQFSNSRSEMNVSTLELGDSALYLCASSLAAGTYEQYFGPGTRLTVT.

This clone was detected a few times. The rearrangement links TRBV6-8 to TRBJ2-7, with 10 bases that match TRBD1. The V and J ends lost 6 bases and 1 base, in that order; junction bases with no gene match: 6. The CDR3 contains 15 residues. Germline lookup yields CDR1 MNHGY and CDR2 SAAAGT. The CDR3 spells CASRPGQGSSYEQYF. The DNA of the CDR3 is TGTGCCAGCAGACCGGGACAGGGGTCATCCTACGAGCAGTACTTC.

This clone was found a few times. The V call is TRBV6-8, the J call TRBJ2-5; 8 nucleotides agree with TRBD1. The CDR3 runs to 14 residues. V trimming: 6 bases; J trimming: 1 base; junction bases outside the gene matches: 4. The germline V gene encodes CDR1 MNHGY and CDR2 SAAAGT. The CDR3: CASRPTGGQETQYF. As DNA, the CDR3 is TGTGCCAGCAGACCTACAGGGGGCCAAGAGACCCAGTACTTC.

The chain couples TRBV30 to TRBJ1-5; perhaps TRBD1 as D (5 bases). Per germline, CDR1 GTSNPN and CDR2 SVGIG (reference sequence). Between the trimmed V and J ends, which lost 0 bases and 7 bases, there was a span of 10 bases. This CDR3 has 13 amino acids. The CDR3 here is CAWSVRGEQPQHF. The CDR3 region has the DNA TGTGCCTGGAGTGTAAGGGGCGAACAGCCCCAGCATTTT.

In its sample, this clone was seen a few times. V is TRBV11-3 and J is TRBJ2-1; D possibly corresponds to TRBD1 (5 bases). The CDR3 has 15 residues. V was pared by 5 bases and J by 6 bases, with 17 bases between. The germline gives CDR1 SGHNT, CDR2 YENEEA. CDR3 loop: CASSVRLAQGNEQFF. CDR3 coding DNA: TGTGCCAGCAGCGTTCGCCTTGCCCAGGGCAATGAGCAGTTCTTC. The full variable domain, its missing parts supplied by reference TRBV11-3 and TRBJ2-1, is EAGVVQSPRYKIIEKKQPVAFWCNPISGHNTLYWYLQNLGQGPELLIRYENEEAVDDSQLPKDRFSAERLKGVDSTLKIQPAELGDSAVYLCASSVRLAQGNEQFFGPGTRLTVL.

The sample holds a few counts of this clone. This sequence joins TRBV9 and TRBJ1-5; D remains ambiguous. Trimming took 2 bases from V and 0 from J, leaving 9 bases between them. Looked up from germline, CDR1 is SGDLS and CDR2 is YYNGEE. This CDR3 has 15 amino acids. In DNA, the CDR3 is TGTGCCAGCAGCGTCGGGCCCGATAGCAATCAGCCCCAGCATTTT. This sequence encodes CASSVGPDSNQPQHF.

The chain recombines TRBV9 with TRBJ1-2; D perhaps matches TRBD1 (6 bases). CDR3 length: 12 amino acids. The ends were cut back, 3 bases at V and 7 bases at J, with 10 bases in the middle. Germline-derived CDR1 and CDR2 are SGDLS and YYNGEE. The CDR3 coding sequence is TGTGCCAGCAGCGCCACAGGGTCTGGCTACACCTTC. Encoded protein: CASSATGSGYTF.

The CDR3: CASSPAGGTEAFF. CDR3 DNA: TGTGCCAGCAGTCCTGCTGGGGGGACTGAAGCTTTCTTT. V gene TRBV6-8 combines with J gene TRBJ1-1, with D possibly being TRBD1 (5 bases). V was shortened by 5 bases and J by 5 bases, with 12 bases between the two germline ends. Germline CDR1 is MNHGY and CDR2 is SAAAGT. The length of the CDR3 is 13 residues.

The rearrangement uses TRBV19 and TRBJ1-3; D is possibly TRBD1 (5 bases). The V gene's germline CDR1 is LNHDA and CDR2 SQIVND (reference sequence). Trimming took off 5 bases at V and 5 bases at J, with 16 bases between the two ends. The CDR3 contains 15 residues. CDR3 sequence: CASSADTSPRNTIYF. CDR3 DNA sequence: TGTGCCAGTAGTGCGGACACTTCTCCGCGAAACACCATATATTTT.

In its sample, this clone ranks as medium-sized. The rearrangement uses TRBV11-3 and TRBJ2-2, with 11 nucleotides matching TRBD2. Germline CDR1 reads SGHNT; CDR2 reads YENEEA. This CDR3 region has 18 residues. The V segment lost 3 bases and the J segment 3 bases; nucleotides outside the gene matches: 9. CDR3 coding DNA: TGTGCCAGCAGCTTGAGTAGCGGGAGGGCCAGGTACACCGGGGAGCTGTTTTTT. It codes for CASSLSSGRARYTGELFF.

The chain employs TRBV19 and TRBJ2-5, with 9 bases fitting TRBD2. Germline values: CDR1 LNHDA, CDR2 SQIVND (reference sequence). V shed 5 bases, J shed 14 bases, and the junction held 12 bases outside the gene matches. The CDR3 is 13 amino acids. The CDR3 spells CASSPTSGSTRYF. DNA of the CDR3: TGTGCCAGTAGTCCCACTAGCGGGTCGACCCGATACTTC.

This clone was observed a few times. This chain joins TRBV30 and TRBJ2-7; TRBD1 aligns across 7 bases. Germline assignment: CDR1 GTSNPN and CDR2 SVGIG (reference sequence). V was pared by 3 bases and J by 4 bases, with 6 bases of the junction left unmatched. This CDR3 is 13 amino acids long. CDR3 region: CAWRRGRGYEQYF. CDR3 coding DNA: TGTGCCTGGAGGAGGGGGCGCGGGTACGAGCAGTACTTC.

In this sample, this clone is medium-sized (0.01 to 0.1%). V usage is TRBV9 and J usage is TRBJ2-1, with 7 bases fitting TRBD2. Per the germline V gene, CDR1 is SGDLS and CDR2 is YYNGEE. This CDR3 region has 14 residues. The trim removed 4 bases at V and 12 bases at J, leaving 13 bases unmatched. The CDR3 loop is CASSPGTTLILQFF. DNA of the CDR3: TGTGCCAGCAGCCCCGGGACTACGCTCATCTTGCAGTTCTTC.

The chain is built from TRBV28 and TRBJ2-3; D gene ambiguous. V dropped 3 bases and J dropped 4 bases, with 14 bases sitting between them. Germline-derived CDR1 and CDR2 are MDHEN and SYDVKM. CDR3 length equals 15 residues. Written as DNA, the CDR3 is TGTGCCAGCAGTTTGGCCAGACCTATCGCAGATACGCAGTATTTT. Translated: CASSLARPIADTQYF. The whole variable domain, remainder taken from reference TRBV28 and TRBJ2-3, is DVKVTQSSRYLVKRTGEKVFLECVQDMDHENMFWYRQDPGLGLRLIYFSYDVKMKEKGDIPEGYSVSREKKERFSLILESASTNQTSMYLCASSLARPIADTQYFGPGTRLTVL.

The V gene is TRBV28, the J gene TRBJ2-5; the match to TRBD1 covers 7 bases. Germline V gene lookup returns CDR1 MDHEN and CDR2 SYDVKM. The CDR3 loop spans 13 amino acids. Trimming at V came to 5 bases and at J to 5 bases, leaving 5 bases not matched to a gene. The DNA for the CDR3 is TGTGCCAGCAGTCGACAGGGAAGGGAGACCCAGTACTTC. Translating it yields CASSRQGRETQYF.

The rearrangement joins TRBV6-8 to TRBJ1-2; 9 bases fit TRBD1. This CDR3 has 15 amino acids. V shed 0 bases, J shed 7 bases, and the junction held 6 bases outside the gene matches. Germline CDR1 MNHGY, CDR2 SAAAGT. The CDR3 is CASSYSLGQGLGYTF. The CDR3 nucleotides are TGTGCCAGCAGTTACTCGCTGGGACAGGGACTTGGCTACACCTTC.

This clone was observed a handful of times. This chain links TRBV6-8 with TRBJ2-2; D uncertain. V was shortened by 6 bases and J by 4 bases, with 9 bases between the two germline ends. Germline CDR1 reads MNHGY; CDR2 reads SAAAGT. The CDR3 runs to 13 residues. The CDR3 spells CASRMPSTGELFF. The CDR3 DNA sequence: TGTGCCAGCAGAATGCCGAGCACCGGGGAGCTGTTTTTT.

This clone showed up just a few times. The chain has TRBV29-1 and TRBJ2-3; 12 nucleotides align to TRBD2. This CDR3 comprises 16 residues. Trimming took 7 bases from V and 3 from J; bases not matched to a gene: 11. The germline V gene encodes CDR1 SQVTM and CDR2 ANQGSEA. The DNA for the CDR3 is TGCAGCGCCCGGACCACTAGCGGGAGGTCGACAGATACGCAGTATTTT. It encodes CSARTTSGRSTDTQYF.

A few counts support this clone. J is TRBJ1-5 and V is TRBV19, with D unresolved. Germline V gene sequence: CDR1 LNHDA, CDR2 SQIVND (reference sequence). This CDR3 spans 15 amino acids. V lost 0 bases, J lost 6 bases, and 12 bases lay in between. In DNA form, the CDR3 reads TGTGCCAGTAGTATAGACGCCAGGTCGGCTCAGCCCCAGCATTTT. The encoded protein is CASSIDARSAQPQHF.

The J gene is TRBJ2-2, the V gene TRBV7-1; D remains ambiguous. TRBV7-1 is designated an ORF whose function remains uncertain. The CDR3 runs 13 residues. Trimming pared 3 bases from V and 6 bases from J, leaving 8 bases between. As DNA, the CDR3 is TGTGCCAGCAGCTCCAGCCGGGCCGGGGAGCTGTTTTTT. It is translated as CASSSSRAGELFF.

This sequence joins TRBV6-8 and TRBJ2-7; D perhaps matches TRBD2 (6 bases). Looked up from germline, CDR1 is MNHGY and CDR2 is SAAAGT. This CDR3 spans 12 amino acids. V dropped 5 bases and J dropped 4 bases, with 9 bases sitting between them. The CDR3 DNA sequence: TGTGCCAGCAGTGATGGGAGGTACGAGCAGTACTTC. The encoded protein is CASSDGRYEQYF.

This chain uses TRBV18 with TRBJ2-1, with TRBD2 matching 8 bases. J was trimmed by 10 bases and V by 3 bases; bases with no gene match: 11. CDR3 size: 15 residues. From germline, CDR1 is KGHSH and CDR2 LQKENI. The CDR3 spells CASSPPLAGGKEQFF. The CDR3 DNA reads TGTGCCAGCTCACCCCCCCTGGCGGGAGGCAAGGAGCAGTTCTTC.